Following are 21 T cell receptor beta chains from one sample sequenced in a study of T cells after yellow fever vaccination. MiXCR, run by TCRdb on the 5' RACE reads, gives a single entry per CDR3 protein. The profile covers 250,000 or so distinct CDR3 sequences, with over 3% appearing a single time and under 20% taken by the ten largest. Material: PBMCs, obtained 15 days after the yellow fever booster vaccination. These receptors all stem from a young man who received the YFV17D yellow fever vaccine.

The chain recombines TRBV10-3 with TRBJ1-1, with D possibly being TRBD1 (5 bases). The CDR3 extends over 11 amino acids. V was pared by 8 bases and J by 7 bases, with 11 bases between. CDR1 and CDR2 (germline): ENHRY, SYGVKD. The chain's CDR3 is CAIGRDGEAFF. The CDR3 DNA sequence: TGTGCCATCGGCCGGGACGGTGAAGCTTTCTTT.

There are many counts of this clonotype. The V call is TRBV30, the J call TRBJ1-1; maybe TRBD1 (6 bases). The V and J ends lost 2 bases and 7 bases respectively, with 11 bases between them. Germline CDR1 reads GTSNPN; CDR2 reads SVGIG (reference sequence). The CDR3 is made up of 12 amino acids. The CDR3 protein is CAWSHRGGEAFF. CDR3 nucleotide sequence: TGTGCCTGGAGTCATCGAGGGGGTGAAGCTTTCTTT.

This clonotype appeared many times. The chain links TRBV5-4 to TRBJ1-3; TRBD1 matches 7 bases. The CDR3 sequence is 16 residues long. Germline V CDR1 and CDR2: SGHNT, YYREEE (reference sequence). With V trimmed by 4 bases and J by 2 bases, 9 bases remained unmatched. CDR3 region: CASSISTGTAGNTIYF. The CDR3 DNA is TGTGCCAGCAGCATATCTACCGGGACAGCTGGAAACACCATATATTTT.

Many counts were recorded for this clonotype. This chain connects TRBV2 to TRBJ2-2; 8 nucleotides line up with TRBD1. In germline, CDR1 is SNHLY, CDR2 FYNNEI. Losses at the gene ends were 6 bases for V and 6 bases for J; bases not matched to a gene: 9. This CDR3 comprises 15 residues. CDR3 protein: CASSKVGQAPGELFF. In DNA, the CDR3 is TGTGCCAGCAGCAAAGTGGGACAGGCCCCCGGGGAGCTGTTTTTT.

Ten or more counts support this clonotype. The CDR3: CSVEAGSKETQYF. The CDR3 DNA is TGCAGCGTTGAAGCAGGGAGTAAAGAGACCCAGTACTTC. The genes are TRBV29-1 and TRBJ2-5; D is possibly TRBD1 or TRBD2 (5 bases each). CDR3 length equals 13 residues. Trimming pared 1 base from V and 3 bases from J, leaving 9 bases between. Germline lookup yields CDR1 SQVTM and CDR2 ANQGSEA.

Notes on this clonotype: One base away lies a much larger clone, so this may be a sequencing read error. The chain carries TRBV7-2 and TRBJ1-5; TRBD1 is a possible D gene (5 bases). The CDR3 is 14 residues long. The germline V gene encodes CDR1 SGHTA and CDR2 FQGNSA. CDR3: CATSARGGNQPQHF. As DNA, the CDR3 is TGTGCCACCAGCGCCCGGGGGGGCAATCAGCCCCAGCATTTT.

This clonotype was picked up many times. The V gene is TRBV9, the J gene TRBJ2-3; D remains unclear. Germline CDR1 reads SGDLS; CDR2 reads YYNGEE. V was pared by 2 bases and J by 4 bases, with 11 bases between. The CDR3 has 14 residues. CDR3 sequence: CASSVLVSADTQYF. Written as DNA, the CDR3 is TGTGCCAGCAGCGTTTTAGTTTCGGCAGATACGCAGTATTTT.

This clonotype was picked up many times. V is TRBV7-9 and J is TRBJ1-3; D ambiguous. Germline lookup yields CDR1 SEHNR and CDR2 FQNEAQ (reference sequence). The length of the CDR3 is 15 residues. V was pared by 4 bases and J by 0 bases, with 10 bases between. The chain's CDR3 is CASSSRGPSGNTIYF. In nucleotides, the CDR3 is TGTGCCAGCAGCTCCCGTGGTCCCTCTGGAAACACCATATATTTT.

This clonotype was observed many times. The chain combines TRBV24-1 with TRBJ2-2; perhaps D is TRBD1 or TRBD2 (5 bases each). This CDR3 spans 13 amino acids. V gave up 9 bases and J gave up 3 bases, with 10 bases separating them. Per germline, CDR1 KGHDR and CDR2 SFDVKD. CDR3 in amino acids: CATRGRDTGELFF. Here the CDR3 DNA reads TGTGCCACCCGGGGCCGAGACACCGGGGAGCTGTTTTTT.

This clonotype was seen many times. J is TRBJ2-4 and V is TRBV6-2 or TRBV6-3, with D hard to call. This CDR3 comprises 14 residues. Germline CDR1 reads MNHEY; CDR2 reads SVGEGT. The V gene lost 0 bases and the J gene lost 2 bases, with 5 bases spanning the gap. CDR3 amino acids: CASSYSGTKNIQYF. The CDR3 bases are TGTGCCAGCAGTTACTCAGGGACCAAAAACATTCAGTACTTC.

This clonotype was counted at least ten times. The chain joins TRBV2 to TRBJ2-3, with TRBD2 identical over 7 bases. The CDR3 contains 16 residues. V was clipped by 5 bases and J by 0 bases; unmatched bases: 8. CDR1 is SNHLY, CDR2 FYNNEI, per germline. DNA for the CDR3: TGTGCCAGCAGTCACGATCGACTAGCTAGCACAGATACGCAGTATTTT. Translated, it gives CASSHDRLASTDTQYF.

This clonotype has ten or more counts. This rearrangement joins TRBV27 to TRBJ2-2; 7 nucleotides line up with TRBD1. The CDR3 sequence is 16 residues long. Per the germline V gene, CDR1 is MNHEY and CDR2 is SMNVEV (reference sequence). Germline trimming cut 1 base from V and 5 bases from J; bases unmatched to any gene: 7. Written as DNA, the CDR3 is TGTGCCAGCAGTTTATGGGGGCAGGGGGTGACCGGGGAGCTGTTTTTT. This gives the protein CASSLWGQGVTGELFF.

This clonotype was seen repeatedly, ten times or more. This chain connects TRBV19 to TRBJ2-1; D unresolved. This CDR3 region has 16 residues. Trimming pared 1 base from V and 3 bases from J, leaving 13 bases between. Germline loops: CDR1 LNHDA, CDR2 SQIVND (reference sequence). CDR3 coding DNA: TGTGCCAGTAGTATAGGGCCCCGGCTAGACTACAATGAGCAGTTCTTC. It codes for CASSIGPRLDYNEQFF.

This clonotype was recorded many times. The CDR3 nucleotides read TGTGCCAGCAGCGATGGGGCAGGGAGGGAGAATTCACCCCTCCACTTT. Protein: CASSDGAGRENSPLHF. The gene calls are TRBV9 and TRBJ1-6; maybe TRBD1 (5 bases). Germline values: CDR1 SGDLS, CDR2 YYNGEE. V lost 3 bases and J 7 bases, leaving 17 bases between the germline ends. The CDR3 length is 16 residues.

This clonotype came up many times. The chain combines TRBV20-1 with TRBJ1-3; TRBD1 is a possible D gene (6 bases). The CDR3 has 18 amino acids. V lost 0 bases to trimming and J lost 0 bases, with 18 bases between them. Germline V gene lookup returns CDR1 DFQATT and CDR2 SNEGSKA (reference sequence). Here the CDR3 DNA reads TGCAGTGCTAGAGATTTGTCCGGACAGCCGTACTCTGGAAACACCATATATTTT. Encoded protein: CSARDLSGQPYSGNTIYF.

There are many counts of this clonotype. The chain links TRBV6-5 to TRBJ1-6, with D possibly matching TRBD1 (6 bases). Germline V gene sequence: CDR1 MNHEY, CDR2 SVGAGI. With 8 bases removed from V and 6 bases from J, the gap between germline ends came to 11 bases. The CDR3 runs to 13 residues. Written as DNA, the CDR3 is TGTGCCAGCGGGGGACACCTTAATTCACCCCTCCACTTT. As protein: CASGGHLNSPLHF.

This clonotype was recorded many times. V is TRBV10-3 and J is TRBJ2-2, with D hard to call. Trimming stripped 3 bases from V and 0 bases from J, with 8 bases between. Germline CDR1 ENHRY, CDR2 SYGVKD. This CDR3 region has 15 residues. The CDR3 nucleotides read TGTGCCATCAGTGATCATCAGGCGAACACCGGGGAGCTGTTTTTT. This gives the protein CAISDHQANTGELFF.

This clonotype was recorded many times. V is TRBV6-2 or TRBV6-3 and J is TRBJ2-2; unclear D gene. V lost 6 bases to trimming and J lost 6 bases, with 8 bases between them. CDR3 length equals 12 residues. Germline values: CDR1 MNHEY, CDR2 SVGEGT. Here the CDR3 DNA reads TGTGCCAGCAGCCAAAGGGCCGGGGAGCTGTTTTTT. The encoded protein is CASSQRAGELFF.

This clonotype was seen ten or more times. V is TRBV7-2 and J is TRBJ1-4; D call uncertain. CDR1 SGHTA and CDR2 FQGNSA come from the germline V gene. The CDR3 runs to 15 residues. V was trimmed by 1 base and J by 8 bases, leaving 14 bases between them. DNA for the CDR3: TGTGCCAGCAGCTTAGTTGGACCTAGAGGAGAAAAACTGTTTTTT. This codes for CASSLVGPRGEKLFF.

This clonotype was counted ten times or more. This chain links TRBV5-6 with TRBJ2-5, with no clear D. Germline V gene lookup returns CDR1 SGHDT and CDR2 YYEEEE. Between the trimmed V and J ends, which lost 4 bases and 2 bases, there was a span of 12 bases. The CDR3 contains 14 residues. CDR3 sequence: CASSPPQVQETQYF. The CDR3 bases are TGTGCCAGCAGCCCACCACAAGTACAAGAGACCCAGTACTTC. Together with reference TRBV5-6 and TRBJ2-5, the CDR3 gives the full variable domain: DAGVTQSPTHLIKTRGQQVTLRCSPKSGHDTVSWYQQALGQGPQFIFQYYEEEERQRGNFPDRFSGHQFPNYSSELNVNALLLGDSALYLCASSPPQVQETQYFGPGTRLLVL.

This clonotype was counted at least ten times. The CDR3 region has the DNA TGTGCCAGCAGTTATACCAGCGGGGGGGCCTTGAACACCGGGGAGCTGTTTTTT. As protein: CASSYTSGGALNTGELFF. V and J are TRBV6-2 or TRBV6-3 and TRBJ2-2; 10 bases are shared with TRBD2. The CDR3 consists of 18 residues. Germline V gene data show CDR1 as MNHEY and CDR2 as SVGEGT. J was trimmed by 1 base and V by 3 bases; bases with no gene match: 8.